The rows below give T cell receptor beta chains drawn from one sample of a study of cytomegalovirus exposure and HLA in healthy donors. Method: immunoSEQ multiplex PCR; TCRdb's copy keeps in-frame clones and lacks some. The sample consists of roughly 140,000 clones, 60% to 85% of them appearing once. The sample comprised PBMCs. These receptors were collected from a woman aged 40 to 55 in good health and CMV-seropositive. Each CDR3 is given with its conserved first and last residue. The D gene is left open where the match is weak. A clone size is listed for some rows: how often the clone was seen (once, few, many), or a class if it is expanded.

J | length | size | D | V | DNA | CDR3
TRBJ2-5 | 13 | NA | NA | TRBV6-5 | TGTGCCAGCAGACAGGGAGAATCGGAGACCCAGTACTTC | CASRQGESETQYF
TRBJ2-1 | 17 | NA | NA | TRBV5-1 | TGCGCCAGCACAATACCCCCGGGAAGGGGGGGAGTGTATGAGCAGTTCTTC | CASTIPPGRGGVYEQFF
TRBJ2-1 | 15 | NA | NA | TRBV10-2 | TGCGCCAGCGTATGGGACACCCTAAACTACAATGAGCAGTTCTTC | CASVWDTLNYNEQFF
TRBJ2-1 | 14 | NA | TRBD1 | TRBV7-6 | TGTGCCAGCAGCTTGCGGACAGGGGCGAATGAGCAGTTCTTC | CASSLRTGANEQFF
TRBJ1-2 | 17 | few | TRBD1 | TRBV13 | TGTGCCAGCAGCTTTAGACAGGGGCAGTATGATGACTATGGCTACACCTTC | CASSFRQGQYDDYGYTF
TRBJ1-2 | 15 | NA | NA | TRBV10-2 | TGCGCCAGCAGTGATTTTGCGGCAGGGAAGTATGGCTACACCTTC | CASSDFAAGKYGYTF
TRBJ2-1 | 16 | NA | TRBD2 | TRBV9 | TGTGCCAGCAGCGTAGAATGGGCGGGGGGGTTCAATGAGCAGTTCTTC | CASSVEWAGGFNEQFF
TRBJ2-6 | 19 | NA | NA | TRBV19 | TGTGCCAGTAGAGTAAGGGAAGTCAGGGGAAGCTCTGGGGCCAACGTCCTGACTTTC | CASRVREVRGSSGANVLTF
TRBJ1-1 | 16 | NA | TRBD1 | TRBV28 | TGTGCCAGCAGCGACCGGGACAGGGGGCTGAACACTGAAGCTTTCTTT | CASSDRDRGLNTEAFF
TRBJ2-1 | 15 | NA | TRBD1 | TRBV7-9 | TGTGCCAGCAGCAAGGGACAGACCCTCTACAATGAGCAGTTCTTC | CASSKGQTLYNEQFF
TRBJ1-1 | 14 | NA | NA | TRBV2 | TGTGCCAGCACCGAAGACATCAGTGCTACTGAAGCTTTCTTT | CASTEDISATEAFF
TRBJ1-2 | 13 | once | NA | TRBV21-1 | TGTGCCAGCGCTACAGGTGTTTTTGGTGGCTACACCTTC | CASATGVFGGYTF
TRBJ1-6 | 18 | NA | TRBD1 | TRBV5-4 | TGTGCCAGCAGCTTGTCTACTTACAGGGGGTGGAATAATTCACCCCTCCACTTT | CASSLSTYRGWNNSPLHF
TRBJ2-2 | 15 | NA | TRBD2 | TRBV2 | TGTGCCAGCAAGAAGCGGGGGCCAACAACCGGGGAGCTGTTTTTT | CASKKRGPTTGELFF
TRBJ1-1 | 11 | NA | NA | TRBV7-9 | TGTGCCAGCAATAGACAGGTTGAAGCTTTCTTT | CASNRQVEAFF
TRBJ2-7 | 12 | once | TRBD2 | TRBV5-1 | TGCGCCAGCAGGGAGCGGGAAGGCGAGCAGTACTTC | CASREREGEQYF
TRBJ1-2 | 14 | NA | NA | TRBV11-2 | TGTGCCAGCAGCCCACCATGGACAAGTTATGGCTACACCTTC | CASSPPWTSYGYTF
TRBJ2-3 | 16 | NA | NA | TRBV5-4 | TGTGCCAGCAGCTTGGGGGTCGGCGGGCTCACAGATACGCAGTATTTT | CASSLGVGGLTDTQYF
TRBJ1-4 | 16 | once | NA | TRBV19 | TGTGCCAGTAGCAGGGACACATCGCCAACTAATGAAAAACTGTTTTTT | CASSRDTSPTNEKLFF
TRBJ1-5 | 14 | few | NA | TRBV2 | TGTGCCAGCAGTGGGGGCCTGGGCAATCAGCCCCAGCATTTT | CASSGGLGNQPQHF
TRBJ1-2 | 16 | NA | TRBD1 | TRBV5-4 | TGTGCCAGCAGCCTCACAGGGGGCGCCCCGAACTATGGCTACACCTTC | CASSLTGGAPNYGYTF
TRBJ2-7 | 14 | NA | TRBD1 | TRBV18 | TGTGCCAGCTCACCAAGCACAGGGGCCTACGAGCAGTACTTC | CASSPSTGAYEQYF
TRBJ1-2 | 15 | NA | TRBD1 | TRBV28 | TGTGCCAGCAGTACGCCGGGACAGAAAACCTATGGCTACACCTTC | CASSTPGQKTYGYTF
TRBJ1-5 | 17 | NA | NA | TRBV10-2 | TGCGCCAGCAGTGAGCTCGGGGGTCTTAAAAGCAATCAGCCCCAGCATTTT | CASSELGGLKSNQPQHF
TRBJ1-2 | 16 | NA | TRBD1 | TRBV7-2 | TGTGCCAGCAGCAAAGGACAGGGGGCGCGGGGCTATGGCTACACCTTC | CASSKGQGARGYGYTF
TRBJ2-1 | 14 | NA | NA | TRBV21-1 | TGTGCCAGCAGCAGTTTGGACAGAAACAATGAGCAGTTCTTC | CASSSLDRNNEQFF
TRBJ2-2 | 17 | NA | TRBD1 | TRBV5-5 | TGTGCCAGCAGCTTGGTAGGGACAGCCGCGAACACCGGGGAGCTGTTTTTT | CASSLVGTAANTGELFF
TRBJ2-4 | 18 | NA | NA | TRBV21-1 | TGTGCCAGCAGCAAAGGTAGAGGGACTAGCGGGGGGGGGAACATTCAGTACTTC | CASSKGRGTSGGGNIQYF
TRBJ1-2 | 11 | NA | NA | TRBV28 | TGTGCCAGCACCCAGGGGAGTGGCTACACCTTC | CASTQGSGYTF
TRBJ2-2 | 15 | NA | TRBD2 | TRBV28 | TGTGCCAGCAGTTTAGGGGGGGGTTACACCGGGGAGCTGTTTTTT | CASSLGGGYTGELFF